The clone carrying this T cell receptor beta chain was seen ten or more times. Its specificity is unknown. Unique molecular identifiers were present on cDNA, and template switching added a universal primer site. TCRdb re-analysed the 5' RACE reads in MiXCR, keeping a single row per CDR3 protein. The sample lists about 240,000 distinct CDR3 sequences, about 7.5% occurring once. This CDR3 contains 14 residues. Per germline, CDR1 MNHNS and CDR2 SASEGT. The V and J ends lost 4 bases and 5 bases, in that order; junction bases with no gene match: 7. These data belong to a study of identical twins. Study-wide results and limits: Memory repertoires showed no such pattern, whereas abundant cord blood beta clonotypes carried fewer insertions. Zero-insertion analyses might be partly confounded by invariant T cells like MAIT and iNKT.

The sample was also reused in another study, on yellow fever vaccine responses in identical twins. From that study: The T cell response to vaccination in identical twins was reportedly partly convergent and partly personalized.

This receptor was taken from a woman younger than 35 in good health. The specimen sequenced was CD8+ T cells sorted from blood. The chain has TRBV6-1 and TRBJ2-7; TRBD1 matches at 8 bases. The CDR3 DNA is TGTGCCAGCAGTGCGAGACAGGGGTTGGACGAGCAGTACTTC. This codes for CASSARQGLDEQYF.